The following is a T cell receptor (beta chain) sequence with its context. Antigen: not known. V lost 2 bases and J lost 7; bases outside the gene matches: 3. Germline CDR1 SGHVS, CDR2 FQNEAQ. This CDR3 has 14 residues. The protocol was immunoSEQ multiplex PCR, while the TCRdb copy is restricted to in-frame clones and leaves out a portion. The repertoire has 25,000 to 30,000 clones, roughly 90% of them found once; the top ten carry 7.5% to 10%. Second-dose schedules of about 4 or about 12 weeks were combined. The record originates from a study of T cell responses to AZD1222 COVID-19 vaccine. Study observations and caveats: Among the donors, most were white British and more were female, and clonal diversity was possibly underestimated. Unmutated variant regions are reportedly targeted by nearly half of spike-specific TCRs. Rises in breadth and depth of Spike-specific TCRs came after two AZD1222 doses.

This chain uses TRBV7-8 with TRBJ1-4, with 8 positions matching TRBD1. This material consisted of peripheral blood, taken 28 days after the second AZD1222 dose. This TCR was recovered from an adult who received the AZD1222 COVID-19 vaccine. The CDR3 coding sequence is TGTGCCAGCAGCTTACAGGGGGCGCGTGAAAAACTGTTTTTT. Its protein is CASSLQGAREKLFF.